Listed below are T cell receptor beta chains from one sample, sequenced in a study of cytomegalovirus exposure and HLA in healthy donors. This table comes from immunoSEQ multiplex PCR, and its TCRdb copy is limited to in-frame clones, with some not included. This table has 140,000 to 150,000 clones, 60% to 80% appearing once. Sequences were obtained from PBMCs. The source is a male donor in good health and CMV-seronegative. Both conserved end residues are part of each CDR3. The order of the fields is clone size, V gene, J gene, D gene, CDR3 protein, CDR3 DNA. A D gene is named only where the DNA matches it firmly. For some rows the clone size is stated as once, few or many, or as a class when expanded; others skip it.

-	TRBV11-2	TRBJ1-1	-	CASSLEGARNTEAFF	TGTGCCAGCAGCTTAGAGGGGGCGCGGAACACTGAAGCTTTCTTT
-	TRBV27	TRBJ2-1	TRBD1	CASREDRSSYNEQFF	TGTGCCAGCAGGGAGGACAGGAGCTCCTACAATGAGCAGTTCTTC
-	TRBV5-1	TRBJ2-7	-	CASSSMGTGTWDEQYF	TGCGCCAGCAGCTCGATGGGGACCGGGACATGGGACGAGCAGTACTTC
-	TRBV5-1	TRBJ2-5	TRBD2	CASSSNLAGVETQYF	TGCGCCAGCAGCTCAAACCTAGCGGGGGTGGAGACCCAGTACTTC
-	TRBV28	TRBJ2-7	-	CASTSTGGGSYEQYF	TGTGCCAGCACCTCCACAGGGGGGGGTTCCTACGAGCAGTACTTC
-	TRBV6-5	TRBJ2-2	TRBD2	CASSYESGGKGGELFF	TGTGCCAGCAGTTACGAGTCGGGGGGGAAAGGCGGGGAGCTGTTTTTT
few	TRBV11-3	TRBJ1-3	TRBD1	CASSPAGTAGNTIYF	TGTGCCAGCAGCCCGGCCGGGACAGCTGGAAACACCATATATTTT
few	TRBV7-9	TRBJ2-7	TRBD1	CASSSVGQGYEQYF	TGTGCCAGCAGCTCCGTTGGACAGGGCTACGAGCAGTACTTC
few	TRBV10-3	TRBJ1-4	TRBD1	CAISADRAPSTNEKLFF	TGTGCCATCAGTGCTGACAGGGCCCCCTCAACTAATGAAAAACTGTTTTTT
-	TRBV29-1	TRBJ1-2	-	CSVAAARGNYGYTF	TGCAGCGTTGCTGCCGCGCGGGGAAACTATGGCTACACCTTC
-	TRBV19	TRBJ1-1	TRBD1	CASSDQGAGTEAFF	TGTGCCAGTAGTGACCAGGGGGCGGGCACTGAAGCTTTCTTT
-	TRBV2	TRBJ2-7	TRBD2	CASRGTSGYSEQYF	TGTGCCAGCAGAGGGACTAGCGGGTATAGCGAGCAGTACTTC
-	TRBV7-2	TRBJ1-3	-	CASSLARTLDPSSGNTIYF	TGTGCCAGCAGCTTAGCGCGGACACTTGATCCTTCCTCTGGAAACACCATATATTTT
-	TRBV6-5	TRBJ2-7	TRBD2	CASSYLAGGYEQYF	TGTGCCAGCAGTTACCTAGCGGGGGGCTACGAGCAGTACTTC
-	TRBV5-1	TRBJ2-5	-	CASSYNQGQKTQYF	TGCGCCAGCAGCTATAATCAGGGGCAGAAGACCCAGTACTTC
-	TRBV5-6	TRBJ2-7	-	CASSLARGAYEQYF	TGTGCCAGCAGCTTGGCCAGGGGGGCCTACGAGCAGTACTTC
-	TRBV7-8	TRBJ2-7	-	CASSLGGGGYEQYF	TGTGCCAGCAGCTTGGGGGGAGGGGGCTACGAGCAGTACTTC
-	TRBV6-5	TRBJ2-7	-	CASSPVGRNHEEQYF	TGTGCCAGCAGTCCCGTCGGGAGAAACCACGAGGAGCAGTACTTC
-	TRBV6-5	TRBJ1-2	-	CASRDKGYTF	TGTGCCAGCAGAGACAAGGGCTACACCTTC
-	TRBV10-3	TRBJ1-2	-	CAISVLGEGNYGYTF	TGTGCCATCAGTGTTCTAGGGGAGGGGAACTATGGCTACACCTTC
-	TRBV5-6	TRBJ2-3	TRBD2	CASSKLAGLRGTQYF	TGTGCCAGCAGCAAACTAGCGGGCCTTCGGGGGACGCAGTATTTT
-	TRBV18	TRBJ1-2	TRBD1	CASSPTPQGANGYTF	TGTGCCAGCTCACCAACCCCCCAGGGGGCCAATGGCTACACCTTC
-	TRBV15	TRBJ2-7	TRBD2	CATSRGLAGAYEQYF	TGTGCCACCAGCAGAGGGCTAGCGGGAGCCTACGAGCAGTACTTC
-	TRBV28	TRBJ1-1	-	CASSFWRGNTEAFF	TGTGCCAGCAGTTTTTGGCGGGGGAACACTGAAGCTTTCTTT
-	TRBV29-1	TRBJ1-3	-	CSVAGGTFTGNTIYF	TGCAGCGTTGCTGGAGGAACCTTTACTGGAAACACCATATATTTT
-	TRBV13	TRBJ2-3	-	CASRGRGRQNTQYF	TGTGCCAGCAGGGGTAGGGGGAGACAAAATACGCAGTATTTT
-	TRBV27	TRBJ1-2	TRBD1	CAVGRDRANYGYTF	TGTGCCGTCGGCAGGGACAGGGCTAACTATGGCTACACCTTC
-	TRBV5-4	TRBJ2-7	TRBD2	CASSRSGRGSYEQYF	TGTGCCAGCAGCCGTAGCGGGAGGGGGTCCTACGAGCAGTACTTC
-	TRBV7-8	TRBJ2-5	-	CASSFLRGGGETQYF	TGTGCCAGCAGCTTCTTAAGGGGGGGCGGGGAGACCCAGTACTTC
once	TRBV19	TRBJ1-5	TRBD1	CASRTGGAGQPQHF	TGTGCCAGTAGGACAGGGGGCGCGGGGCAGCCCCAGCATTTT
-	TRBV7-2	TRBJ2-5	-	CASSLGGLEETQYF	TGTGCCAGCAGCTTAGGCGGGTTAGAAGAGACCCAGTACTTC
-	TRBV11-2	TRBJ1-1	-	CASSLGYVGGSEAFF	TGTGCCAGCAGCTTAGGGTATGTAGGGGGTTCTGAAGCTTTCTTT
-	TRBV7-2	TRBJ2-7	TRBD1	CASSSFDRGEQYF	TGTGCCAGCAGCTCCTTCGACAGGGGCGAGCAGTACTTC
-	TRBV4-3	TRBJ1-2	-	CASSHIDSFYGYTF	TGCGCCAGCAGCCATATCGACAGTTTCTATGGCTACACCTTC
-	TRBV11-3	TRBJ2-2	-	CASSLAAAGELFF	TGTGCCAGCAGCTTAGCGGCGGCCGGGGAGCTGTTTTTT
few	TRBV5-1	TRBJ1-1	-	CASSPRAYMNTEAFF	TGCGCCAGCAGCCCGAGGGCCTATATGAACACTGAAGCTTTCTTT
-	TRBV5-1	TRBJ2-1	-	CASSLAGLSVNEQFF	TGCGCCAGCAGCTTGGCCGGTTTGAGCGTCAATGAGCAGTTCTTC
-	TRBV6-5	TRBJ1-2	TRBD1	CASNPGTGAGYTF	TGTGCCAGCAACCCTGGGACAGGGGCTGGCTACACCTTC
-	TRBV5-6	TRBJ2-7	-	CASSRRRLGAYEQYF	TGTGCCAGCAGCCGCCGGAGACTAGGAGCCTACGAGCAGTACTTC
-	TRBV10-3	TRBJ2-1	TRBD1	CAISGTAGTGHNEQFF	TGTGCCATCAGTGGGACAGCCGGGACAGGACACAATGAGCAGTTCTTC
-	TRBV6-5	TRBJ2-5	-	CASSDNRDGETQYF	TGTGCCAGCAGTGACAACAGGGACGGGGAGACCCAGTACTTC
-	TRBV6-1	TRBJ2-1	-	CASSEVRTAIPNEQFF	TGTGCCAGCAGTGAAGTCCGGACAGCTATTCCTAATGAGCAGTTCTTC
-	TRBV6-6	TRBJ1-5	-	CASSSPPGHSNQPQHF	TGTGCCAGCAGCTCCCCGCCGGGACATAGCAATCAGCCCCAGCATTTT
-	TRBV7-3	TRBJ2-4	-	CASSLGLGAVDIQYF	TGTGCCAGCAGCTTAGGTCTGGGGGCCGTAGACATTCAGTACTTC
-	TRBV5-1	TRBJ2-7	TRBD2	CASSLELAGTYEQYF	TGCGCCAGCAGCTTGGAGCTAGCGGGGACCTACGAGCAGTACTTC
-	TRBV11-1	TRBJ2-7	-	CASSRAGGGSYEQYF	TGTGCCAGCAGCCGGGCCGGAGGTGGGTCCTACGAGCAGTACTTC
-	TRBV30	TRBJ2-1	-	CAWTHRSNGEQFF	TGTGCCTGGACTCACCGGAGTAATGGTGAGCAGTTCTTC